These 14 T cell receptor beta chains were all obtained from the same sample, sequenced in a study of T-cell memory formation after mild COVID-19. TCRdb processed the 5' RACE reads anew with MiXCR; each CDR3 protein has one entry. The sample lists under 70,000 distinct CDR3 sequences; 9.3% were seen once. Sequencing input: PBMCs or a T cell subset sorted from them (not recorded which). All receptors derive from a young man who had mild COVID-19 (a few samples of this study predate the infection). Cell type and time point are not known.

J is TRBJ1-2 and V is TRBV9; D gene uncertain. The CDR3 has 14 residues. Germline loops: CDR1 SGDLS, CDR2 YYNGEE. Trimming took off 0 bases at V and 4 bases at J, with 10 bases between the two ends. The CDR3 here is CASSVDGRLYGYTF. The CDR3 DNA follows: TGTGCCAGCAGCGTAGATGGCAGGCTCTATGGCTACACCTTC.

The chain uses TRBV15 and TRBJ2-7, with 10 bases matching TRBD1. Germline loops: CDR1 LNHNV, CDR2 YYDKDF (reference sequence). V was clipped by 0 bases and J by 5 bases; unmatched bases: 7. CDR3 length: 16 amino acids. CDR3 in DNA: TGTGCCACCAGCAGAGATTCAGGGACAGGGGCCCACGAGCAGTACGTC. Residues: CATSRDSGTGAHEQYV.

This clonotype was seen a handful of times. This chain joins TRBV12-3 or TRBV12-4 and TRBJ1-2; 9 positions match TRBD1. Germline trimming cut 1 base from V and 7 bases from J; bases unmatched to any gene: 1. The CDR3 has 13 amino acids. The CDR3 reads CASSLGDRAGYTF. CDR3 coding DNA: TGTGCCAGCAGTTTAGGGGACAGGGCTGGCTACACCTTC.

This chain links TRBV5-6 with TRBJ1-2, with D unclear. There are 13 residues in the CDR3. V gave up 4 bases and J gave up 1 base, with 8 bases separating them. Germline CDR1 and CDR2: SGHDT and YYEEEE. For the CDR3, the DNA is TGTGCCAGCAGCCCGGACTATAACTATGGCTACACCTTC. It translates to CASSPDYNYGYTF.

This clonotype showed up just a few times. The V call is TRBV10-3, the J call TRBJ1-2; weak D call: TRBD1 (5 bases). Germline V CDR1 and CDR2: ENHRY, SYGVKD. The germline V and J ends were trimmed by 6 bases and 6 bases, with 17 bases remaining between them. This CDR3 region has 14 residues. CDR3 sequence: CAISTLTEVDGYTF. The DNA of the CDR3 is TGTGCCATCAGCACCCTGACAGAAGTGGATGGCTACACCTTC.

This clonotype has at least ten counts. This chain connects TRBV18 to TRBJ2-5; 7 positions match TRBD1. Trimming cost V 3 bases and J 5 bases; bases outside gene matches: 3. There are 13 residues in the CDR3. The germline V gene encodes CDR1 KGHSH and CDR2 LQKENI. CDR3 loop: CASSPRGRETQYF. CDR3 sequence (DNA): TGTGCCAGCTCACCGAGGGGGCGGGAGACCCAGTACTTC.

Only a few counts were recorded for this clonotype. J is TRBJ1-5 and V is TRBV20-1; D gene ambiguous. The length of the CDR3 is 14 residues. Between the trimmed V and J ends, which lost 0 bases and 2 bases, there was a span of 8 bases. Germline lookup yields CDR1 DFQATT and CDR2 SNEGSKA (reference sequence). The CDR3 here is CSARDRTGNQPQHF. The CDR3 nucleotides read TGCAGTGCTAGAGATCGAACAGGCAATCAGCCCCAGCATTTT.

This clonotype was seen many times. The chain is built from TRBV20-1 and TRBJ2-5; the D gene is possibly TRBD1 (6 bases). V was trimmed by 3 bases and J by 2 bases, leaving 10 bases between them. This CDR3 spans 13 amino acids. Germline loops: CDR1 DFQATT, CDR2 SNEGSKA (reference sequence). CDR3 sequence: CSARDSLQETQYF. CDR3 DNA sequence: TGCAGTGCTAGGGACAGCCTGCAAGAGACCCAGTACTTC.

The table lists this clonotype with a few counts. The chain links TRBV4-3 to TRBJ2-7, with no clear D. The CDR3 runs 14 residues. Trimming stripped 3 bases from V and 7 bases from J, with 16 bases between. Germline V lookup: CDR1 LGHNA, CDR2 YSLEER. Here the CDR3 reads CASSQVTGRVEQYF. CDR3 sequence (DNA): TGCGCCAGCAGCCAGGTCACGGGCCGGGTGGAGCAGTACTTC.

The chain has TRBV5-6 and TRBJ2-7; 8 positions match TRBD1. CDR1 and CDR2 from the germline V gene are SGHDT and YYEEEE. The CDR3 runs 14 residues. Trimming took 0 bases from V and 4 from J; bases not matched to a gene: 3. CDR3 DNA sequence: TGTGCCAGCAGCTTGGGGACAGGGATGTACGAGCAGTACTTC. It yields the protein CASSLGTGMYEQYF.

The chain combines TRBV20-1 with TRBJ2-7; 10 bases fit TRBD1. V was clipped by 6 bases and J by 3 bases; unmatched bases: 5. Per the germline V gene, CDR1 is DFQATT and CDR2 is SNEGSKA (reference sequence). There are 13 residues in the CDR3. Here the CDR3 reads CSAGQGGIYEQYF. DNA for the CDR3: TGCAGTGCCGGACAGGGGGGAATCTACGAGCAGTACTTC.

About this clonotype: A much larger clone sits a single nucleotide away, making a read error possible. This chain links TRBV12-3 or TRBV12-4 with TRBJ1-2; 12 bases fit TRBD1. This CDR3 comprises 15 residues. V was pared by 6 bases and J by 5 bases, with 7 bases of the junction left unmatched. CDR3 in DNA: TGTGCCAGCAGACGGGGACAGGGGGCGGGATATGGCTACACCTTC. This sequence encodes CASRRGQGAGYGYTF.

This clonotype occurred a few times. The chain recombines TRBV21-1 with TRBJ2-7; TRBD2, the table's D call, was not compared with the DNA. TRBV21-1 is shown as a pseudogene. The CDR3 is 14 residues long. The CDR3 here is CASNRLAGTYEQYF. Here the CDR3 DNA reads TGTGCCAGCAACCGACTAGCGGGGACCTACGAGCAGTACTTC.

This clonotype has just a few counts. The chain couples TRBV5-5 to TRBJ2-3; TRBD1 might be the D (5 bases). Germline values: CDR1 SGHKS, CDR2 YYEKEE (reference sequence). V was clipped by 7 bases and J by 2 bases, with 17 bases between them. The CDR3 length is 15 residues. The CDR3 loop reads CASGPGPGYTDTQYF. The DNA of the CDR3 is TGTGCCAGCGGGCCAGGGCCCGGGTACACAGATACGCAGTATTTT.